This T cell receptor beta chain appears in the sequencing data of a study of cytomegalovirus exposure and HLA in healthy donors. Study summary: Caucasian-associated ancestry cluster membership applied to under 85% of approximately 420 genotyped donors.

V trimming: 0 bases; J trimming: 5 bases; junction bases outside the gene matches: 5. The CDR3 totals 15 residues. The germline CDR1 and CDR2 sequences are SGHRS and YFSETQ. 13 Jbeta primers and 60 Vbeta primers were used for the PCR. Generated by immunoSEQ multiplex PCR, the TCRdb table keeps only in-frame clones and is missing some. The repertoire consists of roughly 140,000 clones, with about three fifths occurring once and the leading ten covering under 3%. Sequencing was performed on PBMCs. The sequence was obtained from a woman in her thirties in good health and CMV-seropositive. This chain links TRBV5-1 with TRBJ2-7; 10 positions agree with TRBD2. Here the CDR3 reads CASSLDLAGAHEQYF. CDR3 nucleotides: TGCGCCAGCAGCTTGGATCTAGCGGGGGCTCACGAGCAGTACTTC.